This passage covers 24 T cell receptor beta chains from one sample sequenced in a study of T cell repertoires in cytomegalovirus infection. One entry per CDR3 protein results from TCRdb running MiXCR on the reads. Of some 440,000 distinct CDR3 sequences in the sample, 31% were seen once. The material sequenced was PBMCs. The receptors come from a human donor in good health (CMV status not recorded). Some clones in this sample may be carry-over from other donors' samples.

This clonotype occurred a few times. The rearrangement links TRBV20-1 to TRBJ1-2; D may be TRBD1 (6 bases). The CDR3 runs 14 residues. V shed 4 bases and J shed 6 bases, with 18 bases lying between them. The germline V gene has CDR1 DFQATT and CDR2 SNEGSKA (reference sequence). The CDR3 region has the DNA TGCAGTGCTACAAATAGGGGGTTGGATGATGGCTACACCTTC. Protein sequence: CSATNRGLDDGYTF.

The chain is built from TRBV20-1 and TRBJ2-5, with no clear D. Trimming removed 0 bases at V and 4 bases at J, with 12 bases between. The germline gives CDR1 DFQATT, CDR2 SNEGSKA (reference sequence). This CDR3 has 14 amino acids. The chain's CDR3 is CSARDDPVGETQYF. CDR3 sequence (DNA): TGCAGTGCTAGAGATGACCCAGTGGGAGAGACCCAGTACTTC.

The rearrangement uses TRBV5-1 and TRBJ2-2; D gene uncertain. CDR1 is SGHRS, CDR2 YFSETQ, per germline. Trimming took 1 base from V and 6 from J, leaving 16 bases between them. The CDR3 runs to 16 residues. The CDR3, as DNA: TGCGCCAGCAGCTTGAGTACAGACCTCAGTGCCGGGGAGCTGTTTTTT. It yields the protein CASSLSTDLSAGELFF.

The J gene is TRBJ1-1, the V gene TRBV4-3; the D gene is possibly TRBD1 (5 bases). CDR3 length: 14 residues. Trimming left V 1 base short and J 3 bases short, with 9 bases between. In germline, CDR1 is LGHNA, CDR2 YSLEER. The CDR3 spells CASSQGRGYTEAFF. The CDR3 DNA sequence: TGCGCCAGCAGCCAAGGTAGGGGTTACACTGAAGCTTTCTTT.

This rearrangement joins TRBV7-9 to TRBJ1-1; the D is unclear. Trimming pared 2 bases from V and 10 bases from J, leaving 14 bases between. Germline V gene lookup returns CDR1 SEHNR and CDR2 FQNEAQ (reference sequence). This CDR3 contains 13 residues. The CDR3 DNA reads TGTGCCAGCAGCTTATCTCGACGGGGAGGAGCTTTCTTT. Amino acids: CASSLSRRGGAFF.

This chain joins TRBV19 and TRBJ2-7; TRBD1 is a possible D gene (6 bases). The CDR3 has 15 amino acids. V shed 7 bases and J shed 2 bases, with 18 bases lying between them. Germline-derived CDR1 and CDR2 are LNHDA and SQIVND (reference sequence). CDR3 nucleotides: TGTGCCAGTATGGAAAACGGACAGCGTCCCTACGAGCAGTACTTC. Translation gives CASMENGQRPYEQYF.

The table lists this clonotype with a count of one. A read error is possible here, since a much larger clone lies one base away. Given the absence of the conserved phenylalanine or tryptophan at the CDR3 end, a read error is likely. The chain links TRBV7-2 to TRBJ2-2; 12 bases are shared with TRBD2. Germline V CDR1 and CDR2: SGHTA, FQGNSA. The CDR3 sequence is 16 residues long. V shed 5 bases, J shed 7 bases, and the junction held 8 bases outside the gene matches. The chain's CDR3 is CASSLRTSGVSGELFL. CDR3 coding DNA: TGTGCCAGCAGCCTCAGGACTAGCGGGGTTAGCGGGGAGCTGTTTTTG.

The chain combines TRBV6-2 or TRBV6-3 with TRBJ2-3; 8 bases fit TRBD1. V was pared by 5 bases and J by 3 bases, with 4 bases of the junction left unmatched. The CDR3 runs 14 residues. CDR1 and CDR2 (germline): MNHEY, SVGEGT. CDR3 nucleotides: TGTGCCAGCAGTCCCAGGGACAGGACAGATACGCAGTATTTT. Translation: CASSPRDRTDTQYF.

This chain joins TRBV29-1 and TRBJ2-1, with D possibly matching TRBD1 (6 bases). This CDR3 is 12 amino acids long. V was shortened by 7 bases and J by 4 bases, with 11 bases between the two germline ends. Germline CDR1 is SQVTM and CDR2 is ANQGSEA. CDR3 protein: CSARTVYNEQFF. DNA for the CDR3: TGCAGCGCCAGGACAGTTTACAATGAGCAGTTCTTC.

V usage is TRBV4-1 and J usage is TRBJ2-1; D might be TRBD2 (6 bases). In germline, CDR1 is MGHRA, CDR2 YSYEKL. The CDR3 has 16 amino acids. V dropped 0 bases and J dropped 4 bases, with 13 bases sitting between them. CDR3 loop: CASSQDPSTRYNEQFF. The CDR3 nucleotides are TGCGCCAGCAGCCAAGATCCCTCGACTAGGTACAATGAGCAGTTCTTC.

V is TRBV18 and J is TRBJ2-7, with 10 positions matching TRBD1. The CDR3 consists of 16 residues. Germline V gene lookup returns CDR1 KGHSH and CDR2 LQKENI. J gave up 0 bases and V 2 bases, and 4 bases lay outside the gene matches. The DNA for the CDR3 is TGTGCCAGCTCACCAGGGACAGGGGCGTCCTCCTACGAGCAGTACTTC. As protein: CASSPGTGASSYEQYF.

The chain is built from TRBV28 and TRBJ2-3; D is uncertain. CDR3 size: 12 residues. CDR1 is MDHEN and CDR2 is SYDVKM in the germline V gene. Trimming stripped 8 bases from V and 2 bases from J, with 8 bases between. The CDR3 DNA sequence: TGTGCCAGCTGGACCTCCACAGATACGCAGTATTTT. This sequence encodes CASWTSTDTQYF. Full variable domain (remainder filled in from reference TRBV28 and TRBJ2-3): DVKVTQSSRYLVKRTGEKVFLECVQDMDHENMFWYRQDPGLGLRLIYFSYDVKMKEKGDIPEGYSVSREKKERFSLILESASTNQTSMYLCASWTSTDTQYFGPGTRLTVL.

The rearrangement joins TRBV6-6 to TRBJ2-7, with D maybe TRBD2 (7 bases). V lost 4 bases to trimming and J lost 0 bases, with 13 bases between them. The CDR3 contains 15 residues. The V gene's germline CDR1 is MNHNY and CDR2 SVGAGI (reference sequence). The CDR3: CASSSGGRYSYEQYF. The DNA of the CDR3 is TGTGCCAGCAGTTCGGGGGGCCGATACTCCTACGAGCAGTACTTC.

The J gene is TRBJ2-5, the V gene TRBV15; TRBD2 matches at 7 bases. The CDR3 is made up of 16 amino acids. Losses at the gene ends were 0 bases for V and 1 base for J; bases not matched to a gene: 5. Germline V CDR1 and CDR2: LNHNV, YYDKDF (reference sequence). The CDR3 loop is CATSRDLPGGQETQYF. The CDR3 DNA is TGTGCCACCAGCAGAGATCTCCCGGGAGGCCAAGAGACCCAGTACTTC.

This chain connects TRBV6-5 to TRBJ2-5; D unclear. Germline V lookup: CDR1 MNHEY, CDR2 SVGAGI. The CDR3 loop spans 14 amino acids. For the CDR3, the DNA is TGTTCAAGCAGTTACTCCGGCAGCAAAGAGACCCAGTACTTC. Protein sequence: CSSSYSGSKETQYF.

This clonotype has just one count. The chain is built from TRBV19 and TRBJ2-1; 10 bases agree with TRBD2. Per the germline V gene, CDR1 is LNHDA and CDR2 is SQIVND (reference sequence). Trimming took 3 bases from V and 9 from J; bases not matched to a gene: 2. The CDR3 covers 13 residues. The CDR3 DNA sequence: TGTGCCAGTAGTATGAGACTAGCGGGTGAGCAGTTCTTC. This translates into CASSMRLAGEQFF.

The chain combines TRBV11-2 with TRBJ2-1; TRBD1 agrees at 9 bases. J gave up 7 bases and V 4 bases, and 5 bases lay outside the gene matches. Germline CDR1 is SGHAT and CDR2 is FQNNGV. The CDR3 has 14 amino acids. The CDR3, as DNA: TGTGCCAGCAGCTGGCTCGGGACAGGGAATGAGCAGTTCTTC. Translating gives CASSWLGTGNEQFF.

Only a few counts were recorded for this clonotype. The chain carries TRBV4-1 and TRBJ1-1, with D uncertain. In germline, CDR1 is MGHRA, CDR2 YSYEKL. The CDR3 extends over 15 amino acids. The V end lost 2 bases, the J end lost 6 bases, and 16 bases lay between the germline ends. The CDR3 spells CASSQNLNPGAEAFF. The CDR3 bases are TGCGCCAGCAGCCAAAATCTAAATCCTGGCGCTGAAGCTTTCTTT.

This clonotype has a handful of counts. The rearrangement links TRBV14 to TRBJ2-7, with D hard to call. Germline lookup yields CDR1 SGHDN and CDR2 FVKESK. V was shortened by 1 base and J by 6 bases, with 10 bases between the two germline ends. The CDR3 has 13 amino acids. CDR3 residues: CASSQVTIGEQYF. DNA for the CDR3: TGTGCCAGCAGCCAAGTAACGATCGGCGAGCAGTACTTC.

V gene TRBV4-1 combines with J gene TRBJ2-5, with TRBD1 matching 7 bases. V was pared by 3 bases and J by 1 base, with 8 bases of the junction left unmatched. The CDR3 runs to 16 residues. Germline values: CDR1 MGHRA, CDR2 YSYEKL. CDR3 residues: CASSQPGQRLQETQYF. The CDR3 DNA follows: TGCGCCAGCAGCCAGCCGGGACAGAGACTCCAAGAGACCCAGTACTTC.

The chain carries TRBV5-1 and TRBJ2-7; D not certain. Germline V gene sequence: CDR1 SGHRS, CDR2 YFSETQ. Trimming pared 4 bases from V and 9 bases from J, leaving 20 bases between. This CDR3 comprises 14 residues. The CDR3 DNA reads as TGCGCCAGCAGCCCAGACCGAGGCATGGACCGGCAGTACTTC. It translates to CASSPDRGMDRQYF.

This clonotype was counted only a few times. The genes are TRBV29-1 and TRBJ2-1, with 16 bases lining up with TRBD2. Losses at the gene ends were 6 bases for V and 7 bases for J; bases not matched to a gene: 3. Germline CDR1 SQVTM, CDR2 ANQGSEA. The CDR3 loop spans 14 amino acids. The CDR3 is CSVGTSGGVNEQFF. CDR3 DNA: TGCAGCGTCGGGACTAGCGGGGGGGTAAATGAGCAGTTCTTC.

This clonotype came up many times. This chain links TRBV7-2 with TRBJ1-6; D uncertain. V gave up 3 bases and J gave up 5 bases, with 11 bases separating them. This CDR3 spans 15 amino acids. Germline V CDR1 and CDR2: SGHTA, FQGNSA. The CDR3 bases are TGTGCCAGCAGCTTCCCGGGCCAGCATAATTCACCCCTCCACTTT. This encodes CASSFPGQHNSPLHF. Based on the CDR3 plus reference TRBV7-2 and TRBJ1-6, the full variable domain is GAGVSQSPSNKVTEKGKDVELRCDPISGHTALYWYRQSLGQGLEFLIYFQGNSAPDKSGLPSDRFSAERTGGSVSTLTIQRTQQEDSAVYLCASSFPGQHNSPLHFGNGTRLTVT.

Here the CDR3 reads CATSDTYTGELFF. For the CDR3, the DNA is TGTGCCACCAGTGATACATATACCGGGGAGCTGTTTTTT. The rearrangement links TRBV24-1 to TRBJ2-2; no clear D. CDR1 is KGHDR, CDR2 SFDVKD, per germline. Trimming shortened V by 3 bases and J by 5 bases, and 6 bases separated the two germline ends. The CDR3 covers 13 residues.